The clone carrying this T cell receptor beta chain was seen only a few times. The data originate from a study of blood T cells in healthy people across ages. The study drew donors from healthy Caucasian individuals in Russia aged about 6 to 90. The V end was cut by 5 bases, the J end by 7 bases, with 14 bases between. Germline V lookup: CDR1 SGHTA, CDR2 FQGNSA. The CDR3 extends over 13 amino acids. A second PCR of about 6 to 12 cycles used a sample-barcoded 5' primer and a J-beta primer mix. In TCRdb, the 5' RACE reads were re-called with MiXCR into one record per CDR3 protein. The sample consists of under 800,000 distinct CDR3 sequences, roughly 41% of them appearing once.

Sequenced material: blood. The V and J genes are TRBV7-2 and TRBJ1-1; the D is unclear. The receptor's source is a woman between 55 and 75 years old in good health. The chain's CDR3 is CASSAQEGVEAFF. CDR3 sequence (DNA): TGTGCCAGCAGCGCCCAAGAGGGCGTTGAAGCTTTCTTT.